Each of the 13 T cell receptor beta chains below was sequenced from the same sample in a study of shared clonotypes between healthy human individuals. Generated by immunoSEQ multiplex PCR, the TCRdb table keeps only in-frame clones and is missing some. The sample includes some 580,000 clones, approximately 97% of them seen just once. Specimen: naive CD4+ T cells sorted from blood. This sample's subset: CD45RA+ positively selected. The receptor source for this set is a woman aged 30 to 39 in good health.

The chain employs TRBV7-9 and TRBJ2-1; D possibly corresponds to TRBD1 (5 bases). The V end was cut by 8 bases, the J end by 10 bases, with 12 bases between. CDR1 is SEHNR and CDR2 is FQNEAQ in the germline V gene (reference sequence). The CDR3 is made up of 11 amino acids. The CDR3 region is CASQGSAEQFF. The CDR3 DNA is TGTGCCAGCCAGGGTTCGGCGGAGCAGTTCTTC.

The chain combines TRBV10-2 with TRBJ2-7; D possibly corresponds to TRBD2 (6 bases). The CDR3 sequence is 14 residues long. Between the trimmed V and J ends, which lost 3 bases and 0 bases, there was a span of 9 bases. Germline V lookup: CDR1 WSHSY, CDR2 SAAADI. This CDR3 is CASSEGGNSYEQYF. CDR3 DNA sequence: TGCGCCAGCAGTGAAGGCGGGAACTCCTACGAGCAGTACTTC.

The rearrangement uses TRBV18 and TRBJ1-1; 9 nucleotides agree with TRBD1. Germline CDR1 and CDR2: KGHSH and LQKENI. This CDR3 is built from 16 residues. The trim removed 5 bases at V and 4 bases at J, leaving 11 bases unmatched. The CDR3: CASSSVGQGQATEAFF. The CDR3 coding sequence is TGTGCCAGCTCATCAGTGGGACAGGGTCAAGCCACTGAAGCTTTCTTT.

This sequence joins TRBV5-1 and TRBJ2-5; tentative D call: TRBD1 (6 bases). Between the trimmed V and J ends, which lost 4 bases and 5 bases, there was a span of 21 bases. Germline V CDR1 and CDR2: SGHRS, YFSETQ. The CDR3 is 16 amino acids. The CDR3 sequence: CASSPQVFGGPETQYF. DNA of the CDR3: TGCGCCAGCAGCCCGCAGGTGTTTGGGGGCCCCGAGACCCAGTACTTC.

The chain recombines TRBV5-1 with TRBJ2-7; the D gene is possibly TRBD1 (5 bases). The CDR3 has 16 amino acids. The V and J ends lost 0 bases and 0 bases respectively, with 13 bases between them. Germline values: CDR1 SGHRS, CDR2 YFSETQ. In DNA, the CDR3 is TGCGCCAGCAGCTTGGATACAGGATTAAGCTCCTACGAGCAGTACTTC. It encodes CASSLDTGLSSYEQYF.

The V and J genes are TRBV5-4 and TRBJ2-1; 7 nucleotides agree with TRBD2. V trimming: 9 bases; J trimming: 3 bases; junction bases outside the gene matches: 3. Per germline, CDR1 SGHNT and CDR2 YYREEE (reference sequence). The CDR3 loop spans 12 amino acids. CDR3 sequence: CATRTSYNEQFF. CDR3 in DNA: TGTGCCACCCGGACTAGCTACAATGAGCAGTTCTTC.

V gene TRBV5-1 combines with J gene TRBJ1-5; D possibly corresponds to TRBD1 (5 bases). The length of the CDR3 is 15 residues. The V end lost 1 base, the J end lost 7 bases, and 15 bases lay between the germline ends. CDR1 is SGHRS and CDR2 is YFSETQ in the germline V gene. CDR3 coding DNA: TGCGCCAGCAGCTTGTGGGGCGACAGTCCGCAGCCCCAGCATTTT. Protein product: CASSLWGDSPQPQHF.

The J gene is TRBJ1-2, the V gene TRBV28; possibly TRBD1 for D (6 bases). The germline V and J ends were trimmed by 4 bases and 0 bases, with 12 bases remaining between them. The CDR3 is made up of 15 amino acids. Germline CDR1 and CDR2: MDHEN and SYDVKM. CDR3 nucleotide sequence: TGTGCCAGCAGTTCAGGACAGCCATCTAACTATGGCTACACCTTC. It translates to CASSSGQPSNYGYTF.

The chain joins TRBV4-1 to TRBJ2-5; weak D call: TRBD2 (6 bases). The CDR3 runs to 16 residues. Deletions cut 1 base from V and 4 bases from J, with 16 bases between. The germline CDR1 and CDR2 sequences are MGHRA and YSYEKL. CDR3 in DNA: TGCGCCAGCAGCCAAGCCTCCGGGGGAAGTAGAGAGACCCAGTACTTC. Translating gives CASSQASGGSRETQYF.

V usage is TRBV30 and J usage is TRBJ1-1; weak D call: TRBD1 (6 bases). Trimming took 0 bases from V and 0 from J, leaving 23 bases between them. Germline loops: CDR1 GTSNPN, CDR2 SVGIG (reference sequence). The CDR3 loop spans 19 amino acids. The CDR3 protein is CAWSVKFGRGSYMNTEAFF. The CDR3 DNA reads TGTGCCTGGAGTGTAAAGTTCGGCAGGGGCTCTTATATGAACACTGAAGCTTTCTTT. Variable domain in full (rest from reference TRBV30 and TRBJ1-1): SQTIHQWPATLVQPVGSPLSLECTVEGTSNPNLYWYRQAAGRGLQLLFYSVGIGQISSEVPQNLSASRPQDRQFILSSKKLLLSDSGFYLCAWSVKFGRGSYMNTEAFFGQGTRLTVV.

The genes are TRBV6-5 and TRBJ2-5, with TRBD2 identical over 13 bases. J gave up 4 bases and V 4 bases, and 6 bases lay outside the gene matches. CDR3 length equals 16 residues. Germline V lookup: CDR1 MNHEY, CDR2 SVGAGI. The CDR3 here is CASSSGLAGEGETQYF. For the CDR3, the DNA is TGTGCCAGCAGTTCTGGACTAGCGGGAGAAGGAGAGACCCAGTACTTC.

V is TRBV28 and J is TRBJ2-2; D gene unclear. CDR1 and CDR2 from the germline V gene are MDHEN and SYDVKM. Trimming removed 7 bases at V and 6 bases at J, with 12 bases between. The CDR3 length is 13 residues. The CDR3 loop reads CASTTTDSGELFF. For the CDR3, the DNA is TGTGCCAGCACCACAACCGATTCCGGGGAGCTGTTTTTT.

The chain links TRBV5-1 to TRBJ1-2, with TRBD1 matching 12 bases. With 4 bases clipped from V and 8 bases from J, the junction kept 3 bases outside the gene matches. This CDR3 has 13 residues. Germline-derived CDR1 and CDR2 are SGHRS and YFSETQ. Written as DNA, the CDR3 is TGCGCCAGCAGCATAGGGACAGGGGGCGGCTACACCTTC. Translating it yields CASSIGTGGGYTF.